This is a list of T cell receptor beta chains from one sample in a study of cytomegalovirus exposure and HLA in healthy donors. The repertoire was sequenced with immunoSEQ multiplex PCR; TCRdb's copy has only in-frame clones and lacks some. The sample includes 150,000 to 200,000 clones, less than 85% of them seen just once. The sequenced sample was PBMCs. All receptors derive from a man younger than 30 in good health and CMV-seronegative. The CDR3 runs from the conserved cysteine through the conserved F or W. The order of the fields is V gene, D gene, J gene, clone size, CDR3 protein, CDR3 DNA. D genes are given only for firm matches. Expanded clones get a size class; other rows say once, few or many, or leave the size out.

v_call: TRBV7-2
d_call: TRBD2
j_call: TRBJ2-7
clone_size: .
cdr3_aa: CASSSAGAREGPYEQYF
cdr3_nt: TGTGCCAGCAGCTCCGCTGGGGCCCGGGAGGGGCCCTACGAGCAGTACTTC

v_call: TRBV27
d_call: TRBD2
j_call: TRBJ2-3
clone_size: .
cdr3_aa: CASSFLGLVGTDTQYF
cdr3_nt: TGTGCCAGCAGTTTCCTGGGACTAGTAGGCACAGATACGCAGTATTTT

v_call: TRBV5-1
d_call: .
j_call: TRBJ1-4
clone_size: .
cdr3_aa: CASSLGQFHEKLFF
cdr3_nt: TGCGCCAGCAGCTTGGGACAGTTTCATGAAAAACTGTTTTTT

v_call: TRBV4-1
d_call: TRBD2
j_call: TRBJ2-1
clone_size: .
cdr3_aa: CASSQTSGEQFF
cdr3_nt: TGCGCCAGCAGCCAAACTAGCGGTGAGCAGTTCTTC

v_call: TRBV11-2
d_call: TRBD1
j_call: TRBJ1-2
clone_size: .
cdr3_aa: CASSPGQDYGYTF
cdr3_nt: TGTGCCAGCAGCCCCGGACAGGACTATGGCTACACCTTC

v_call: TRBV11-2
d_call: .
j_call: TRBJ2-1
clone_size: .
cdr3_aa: CASSSVRGQQFF
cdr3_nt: TGTGCCAGCAGCTCCGTTCGGGGTCAGCAGTTCTTC

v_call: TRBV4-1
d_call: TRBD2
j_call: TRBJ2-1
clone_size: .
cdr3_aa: CASSQVSGRANNEQFF
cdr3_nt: TGCGCCAGCAGCCAAGTCAGCGGGAGGGCTAACAATGAGCAGTTCTTC

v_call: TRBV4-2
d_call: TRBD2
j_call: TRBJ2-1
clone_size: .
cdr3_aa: CASSQEQVAGSSYNEQFF
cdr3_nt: TGTGCCAGCAGCCAAGAGCAGGTAGCGGGGAGCTCCTACAATGAGCAGTTCTTC

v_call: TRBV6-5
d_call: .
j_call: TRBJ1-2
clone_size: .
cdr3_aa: CASSLTSPRSGGYTF
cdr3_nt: TGTGCCAGCAGCCTTACGAGCCCCCGTTCAGGTGGCTACACCTTC

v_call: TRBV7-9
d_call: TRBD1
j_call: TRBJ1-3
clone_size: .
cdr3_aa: CASSLRQGERNTIYF
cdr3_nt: TGTGCCAGCAGCTTACGACAGGGCGAACGGAACACCATATATTTT

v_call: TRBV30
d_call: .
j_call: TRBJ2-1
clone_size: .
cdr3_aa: CAWSPPRRTEQFF
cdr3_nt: TGTGCCTGGAGTCCACCTCGGAGAACAGAGCAGTTCTTC

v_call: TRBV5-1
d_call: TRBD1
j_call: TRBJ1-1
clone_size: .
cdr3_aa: CASSPLRGQLNTEAFF
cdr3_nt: TGCGCCAGCAGCCCCTTGCGGGGACAGCTGAACACTGAAGCTTTCTTT

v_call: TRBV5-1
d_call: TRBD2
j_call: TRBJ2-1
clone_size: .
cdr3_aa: CASSLAPLAGYPYEQFF
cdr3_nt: TGCGCCAGCAGCTTGGCCCCACTAGCGGGATATCCATATGAGCAGTTCTTC

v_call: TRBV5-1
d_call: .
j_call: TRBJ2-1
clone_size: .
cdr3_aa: CASSLRSGGFREQFF
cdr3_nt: TGCGCCAGCAGCTTGAGGTCAGGGGGGTTCCGTGAGCAGTTCTTC

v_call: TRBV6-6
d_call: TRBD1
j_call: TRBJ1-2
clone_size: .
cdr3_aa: CASTLTYRDRLYGYTF
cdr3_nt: TGTGCCAGCACTTTAACTTACCGGGACAGGCTATATGGCTACACCTTC

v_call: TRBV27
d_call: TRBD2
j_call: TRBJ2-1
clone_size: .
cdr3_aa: CASSLLRGYNEQFF
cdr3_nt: TGTGCCAGCAGTTTGTTGCGGGGGTACAATGAGCAGTTCTTC

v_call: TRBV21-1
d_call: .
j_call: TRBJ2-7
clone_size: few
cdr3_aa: CASSSRPDRERVEQYF
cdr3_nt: TGTGCCAGCAGCAGCCGCCCGGACAGGGAAAGGGTCGAGCAGTACTTC

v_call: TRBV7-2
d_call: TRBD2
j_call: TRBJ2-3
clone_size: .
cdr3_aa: CASSPVAGIPTDTQYF
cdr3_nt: TGTGCCAGCAGCCCTGTAGCGGGGATACCCACAGATACGCAGTATTTT

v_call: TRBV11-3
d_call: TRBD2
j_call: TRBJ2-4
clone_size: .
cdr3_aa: CASTSFLAGNIQYF
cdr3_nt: TGTGCCAGCACCTCCTTCCTAGCGGGAAACATTCAGTACTTC

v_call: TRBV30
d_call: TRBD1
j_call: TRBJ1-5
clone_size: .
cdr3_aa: CACRTPGTGGYQPQHF
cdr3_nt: TGTGCCTGTCGAACGCCCGGGACAGGGGGTTATCAGCCCCAGCATTTT

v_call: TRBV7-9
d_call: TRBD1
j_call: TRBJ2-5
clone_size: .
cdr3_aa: CASSSIQGFEETQYF
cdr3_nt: TGTGCCAGCAGCTCTATACAGGGGTTCGAAGAGACCCAGTACTTC

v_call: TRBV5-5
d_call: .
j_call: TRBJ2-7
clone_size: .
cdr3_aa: CASSLGQASYEQYF
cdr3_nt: TGTGCCAGCAGCTTGGGCCAGGCGTCCTACGAGCAGTACTTC

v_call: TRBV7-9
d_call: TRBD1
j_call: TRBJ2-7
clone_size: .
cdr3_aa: CASSLFGTGNDEQYF
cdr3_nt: TGTGCCAGCAGCTTATTTGGGACAGGGAACGACGAGCAGTACTTC

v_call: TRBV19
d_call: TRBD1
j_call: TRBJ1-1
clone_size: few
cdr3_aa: CASSGTGGTEAFF
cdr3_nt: TGTGCCAGTTCCGGCACAGGGGGAACTGAAGCTTTCTTT

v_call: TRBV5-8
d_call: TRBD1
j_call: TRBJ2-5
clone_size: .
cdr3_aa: CASSLGTGEETQYF
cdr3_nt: TGTGCCAGCAGTCTTGGGACAGGGGAAGAGACCCAGTACTTC

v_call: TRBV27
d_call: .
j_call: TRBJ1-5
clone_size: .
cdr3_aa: CASRPWGGGQPQHF
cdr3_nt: TGTGCCAGCAGACCATGGGGGGGCGGTCAGCCCCAGCATTTT

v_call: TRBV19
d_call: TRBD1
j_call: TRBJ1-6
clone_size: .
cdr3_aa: CASERGQYNSPLHF
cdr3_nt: TGTGCCAGCGAGAGGGGACAGTATAATTCACCCCTCCACTTT

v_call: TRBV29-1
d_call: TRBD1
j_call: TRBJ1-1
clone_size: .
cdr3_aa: CSVEEGRGFLFEAFF
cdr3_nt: TGCAGCGTTGAAGAGGGCAGGGGGTTTTTGTTTGAAGCTTTCTTT

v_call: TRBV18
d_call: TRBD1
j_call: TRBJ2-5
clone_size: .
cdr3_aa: CASSPVPGQGGETQYF
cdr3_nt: TGTGCCAGCTCACCAGTTCCGGGACAGGGTGGAGAGACCCAGTACTTC

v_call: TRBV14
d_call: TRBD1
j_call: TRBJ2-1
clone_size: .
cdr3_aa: CASSQVRDRVLLSSYNEQFF
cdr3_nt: TGTGCCAGCAGCCAAGTCCGGGACAGGGTCCTCCTAAGCTCCTACAATGAGCAGTTCTTC

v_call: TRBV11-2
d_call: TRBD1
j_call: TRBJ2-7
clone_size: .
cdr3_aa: CASSLDLGQGAYEQYF
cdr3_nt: TGTGCCAGCAGCTTAGATCTAGGACAGGGGGCCTACGAGCAGTACTTC

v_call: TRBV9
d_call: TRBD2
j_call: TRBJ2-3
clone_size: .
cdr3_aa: CASSAGVVFSDTQYF
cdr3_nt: TGTGCCAGTAGTGCGGGGGTTGTGTTTTCAGATACGCAGTATTTT

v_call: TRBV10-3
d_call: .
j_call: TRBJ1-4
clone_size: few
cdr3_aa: CAISDSTNEKLFF
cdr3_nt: TGTGCCATCAGTGACTCAACTAATGAAAAACTGTTTTTT

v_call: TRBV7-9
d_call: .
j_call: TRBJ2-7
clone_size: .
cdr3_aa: CASSLVVSIGFLGYEQYF
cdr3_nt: TGTGCCAGCAGCTTAGTCGTTTCGATCGGGTTCTTAGGATACGAGCAGTACTTC

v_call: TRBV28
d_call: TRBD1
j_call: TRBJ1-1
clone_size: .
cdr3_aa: CASSRTGENTEAFF
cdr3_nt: TGTGCCAGCAGCCGGACAGGTGAGAACACTGAAGCTTTCTTT

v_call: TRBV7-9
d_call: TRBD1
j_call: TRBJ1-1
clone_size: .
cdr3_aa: CASSLEGTGVTEAFF
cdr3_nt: TGTGCCAGCAGCTTAGAAGGGACAGGGGTCACTGAAGCTTTCTTT

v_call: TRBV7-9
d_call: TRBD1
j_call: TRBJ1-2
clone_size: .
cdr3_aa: CASSSGQGFNYGYTF
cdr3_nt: TGTGCCAGCAGCTCAGGACAGGGATTTAACTATGGCTACACCTTC

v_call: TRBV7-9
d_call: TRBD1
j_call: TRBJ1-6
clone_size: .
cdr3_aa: CASGAGTDNSPLHF
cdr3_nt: TGTGCCAGCGGGGCCGGGACAGACAATTCACCCCTCCACTTT

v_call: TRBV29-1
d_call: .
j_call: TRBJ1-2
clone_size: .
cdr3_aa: CSVTRLGPSRYGYTF
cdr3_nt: TGCAGCGTAACGCGACTTGGCCCTTCAAGGTATGGCTACACCTTC

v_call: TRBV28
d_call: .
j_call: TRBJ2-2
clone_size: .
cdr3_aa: CASSLNRAAPGELFF
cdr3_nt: TGTGCCAGCAGTTTAAACAGGGCGGCGCCCGGGGAGCTGTTTTTT

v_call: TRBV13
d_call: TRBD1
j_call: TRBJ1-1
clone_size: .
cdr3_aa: CARSTDRALTEAFF
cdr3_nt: TGTGCCAGAAGCACAGACAGGGCCTTGACTGAAGCTTTCTTT

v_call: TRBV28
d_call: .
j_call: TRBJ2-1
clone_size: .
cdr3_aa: CASSFFLASRNEQFF
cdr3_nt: TGTGCCAGCAGTTTTTTTCTAGCTTCCCGTAATGAGCAGTTCTTC

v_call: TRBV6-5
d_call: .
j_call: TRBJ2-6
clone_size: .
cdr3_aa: CASSPGVVLTF
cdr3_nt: TGTGCCAGCAGCCCGGGAGTCGTCCTGACTTTC

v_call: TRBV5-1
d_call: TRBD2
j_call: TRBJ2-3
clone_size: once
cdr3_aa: CASSLTRGAQDTQYF
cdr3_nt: TGCGCCAGCAGCTTGACGCGGGGGGCCCAAGATACGCAGTATTTT

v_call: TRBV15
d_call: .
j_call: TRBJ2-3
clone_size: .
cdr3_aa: CATSRVSSDTQYF
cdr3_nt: TGTGCCACCAGCAGAGTTTCGTCCGATACGCAGTATTTT